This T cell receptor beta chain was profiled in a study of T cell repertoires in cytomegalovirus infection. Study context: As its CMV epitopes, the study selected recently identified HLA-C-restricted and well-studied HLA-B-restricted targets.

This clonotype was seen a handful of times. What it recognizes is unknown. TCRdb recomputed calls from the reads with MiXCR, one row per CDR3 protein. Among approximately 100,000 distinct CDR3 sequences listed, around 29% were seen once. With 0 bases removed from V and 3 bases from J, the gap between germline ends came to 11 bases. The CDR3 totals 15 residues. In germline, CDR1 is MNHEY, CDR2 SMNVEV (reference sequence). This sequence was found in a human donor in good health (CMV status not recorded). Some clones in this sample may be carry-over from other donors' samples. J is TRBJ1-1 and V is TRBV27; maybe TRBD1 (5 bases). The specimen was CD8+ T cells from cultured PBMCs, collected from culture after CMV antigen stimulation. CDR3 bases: TGTGCCAGCAGTTTATCTCTTGGGGGTGACACTGAAGCTTTCTTT. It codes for CASSLSLGGDTEAFF.